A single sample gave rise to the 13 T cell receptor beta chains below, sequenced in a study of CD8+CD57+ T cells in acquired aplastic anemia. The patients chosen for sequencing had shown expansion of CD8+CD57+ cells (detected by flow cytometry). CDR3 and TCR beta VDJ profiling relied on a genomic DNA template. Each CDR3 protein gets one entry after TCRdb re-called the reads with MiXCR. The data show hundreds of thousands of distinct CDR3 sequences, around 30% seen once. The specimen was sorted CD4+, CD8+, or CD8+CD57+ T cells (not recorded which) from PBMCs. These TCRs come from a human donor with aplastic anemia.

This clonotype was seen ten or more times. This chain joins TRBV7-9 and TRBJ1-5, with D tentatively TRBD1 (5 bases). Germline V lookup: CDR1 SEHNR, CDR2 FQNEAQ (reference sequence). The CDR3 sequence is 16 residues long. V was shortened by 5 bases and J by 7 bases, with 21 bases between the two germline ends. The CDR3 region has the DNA TGTGCCAGCAGCCCCTTGACTGGGGGAGACAGACAGCCCCAGCATTTT. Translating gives CASSPLTGGDRQPQHF.

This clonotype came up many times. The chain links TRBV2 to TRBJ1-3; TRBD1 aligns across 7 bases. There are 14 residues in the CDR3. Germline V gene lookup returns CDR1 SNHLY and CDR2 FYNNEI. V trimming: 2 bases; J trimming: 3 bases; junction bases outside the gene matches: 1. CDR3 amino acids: CASSEQGVGNTIYF. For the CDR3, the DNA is TGTGCCAGCAGTGAACAGGGGGTTGGAAACACCATATATTTT. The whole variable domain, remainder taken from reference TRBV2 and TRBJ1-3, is EPEVTQTPSHQVTQMGQEVILRCVPISNHLYFYWYRQILGQKVEFLVSFYNNEISEKSEIFDDQFSVERPDGSNFTLKIRSTKLEDSAMYFCASSEQGVGNTIYFGEGSWLTVV.

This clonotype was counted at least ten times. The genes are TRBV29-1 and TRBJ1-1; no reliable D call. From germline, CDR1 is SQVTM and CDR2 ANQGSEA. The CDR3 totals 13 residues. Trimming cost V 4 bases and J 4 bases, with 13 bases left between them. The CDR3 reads CSVVRPLSTEAFF. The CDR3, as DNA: TGCAGCGTTGTTAGGCCCCTAAGCACTGAAGCTTTCTTT.

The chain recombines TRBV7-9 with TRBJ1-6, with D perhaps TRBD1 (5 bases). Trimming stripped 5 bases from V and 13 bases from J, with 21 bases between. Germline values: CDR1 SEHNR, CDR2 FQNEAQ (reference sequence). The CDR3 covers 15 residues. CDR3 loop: CASSRTSGRGDPLHF. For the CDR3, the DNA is TGTGCCAGCAGCCGCACCTCGGGACGGGGAGATCCCCTCCACTTT.

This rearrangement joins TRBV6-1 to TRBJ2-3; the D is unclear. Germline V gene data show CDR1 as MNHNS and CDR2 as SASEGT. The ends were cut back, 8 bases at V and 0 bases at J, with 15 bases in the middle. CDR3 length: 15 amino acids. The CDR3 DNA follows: TGTGCCAGCTCACCAGCAAGTATTAGCACAGATACGCAGTATTTT. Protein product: CASSPASISTDTQYF.

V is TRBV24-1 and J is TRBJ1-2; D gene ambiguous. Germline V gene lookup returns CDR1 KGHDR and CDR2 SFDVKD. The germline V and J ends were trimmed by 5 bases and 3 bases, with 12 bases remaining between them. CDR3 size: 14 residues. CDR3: CATSAGKDDYGYTF. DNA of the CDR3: TGTGCCACCAGTGCCGGGAAGGACGACTATGGCTACACCTTC.

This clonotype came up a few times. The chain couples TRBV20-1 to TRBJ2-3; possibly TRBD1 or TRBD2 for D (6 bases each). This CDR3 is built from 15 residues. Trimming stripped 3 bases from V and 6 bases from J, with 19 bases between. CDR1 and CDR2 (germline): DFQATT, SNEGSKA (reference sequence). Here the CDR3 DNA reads TGCAGTGCTAGTCCGGGGGCGGTCTGGGGTGATACGCAGTATTTT. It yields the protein CSASPGAVWGDTQYF.

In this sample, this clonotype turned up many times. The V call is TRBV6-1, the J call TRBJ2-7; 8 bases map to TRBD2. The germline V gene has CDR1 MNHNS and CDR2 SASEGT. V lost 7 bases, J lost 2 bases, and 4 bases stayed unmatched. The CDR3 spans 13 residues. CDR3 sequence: CASNPAGAYEQYF. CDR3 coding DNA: TGTGCCAGCAACCCAGCGGGAGCCTACGAGCAGTACTTC.

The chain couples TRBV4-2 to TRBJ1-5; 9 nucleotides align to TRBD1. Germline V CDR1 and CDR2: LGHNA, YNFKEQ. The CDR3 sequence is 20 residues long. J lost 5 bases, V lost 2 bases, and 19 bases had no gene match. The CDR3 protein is CASSQPSPITTGGDDQPQHF. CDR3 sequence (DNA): TGTGCCAGCAGCCAACCGTCCCCCATTACCACAGGGGGCGATGATCAGCCCCAGCATTTT.

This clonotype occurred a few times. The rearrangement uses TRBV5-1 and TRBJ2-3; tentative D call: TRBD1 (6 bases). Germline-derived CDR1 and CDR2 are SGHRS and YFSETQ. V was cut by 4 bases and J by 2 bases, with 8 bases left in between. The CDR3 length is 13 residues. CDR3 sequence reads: CASSPGVTDTQYF. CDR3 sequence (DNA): TGCGCCAGCAGCCCAGGGGTCACAGATACGCAGTATTTT.

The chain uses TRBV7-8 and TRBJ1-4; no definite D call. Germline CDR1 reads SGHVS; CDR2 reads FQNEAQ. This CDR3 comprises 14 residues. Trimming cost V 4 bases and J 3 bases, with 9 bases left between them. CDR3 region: CASSCQRSNEKLFF. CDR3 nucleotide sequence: TGTGCCAGCAGCTGCCAGCGGTCTAATGAAAAACTGTTTTTT.

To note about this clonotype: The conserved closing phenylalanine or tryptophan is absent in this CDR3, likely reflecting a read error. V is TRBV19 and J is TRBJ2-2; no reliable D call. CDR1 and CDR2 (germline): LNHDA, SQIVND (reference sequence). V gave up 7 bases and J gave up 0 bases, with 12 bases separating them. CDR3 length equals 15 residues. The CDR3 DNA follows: TGTGCCAGTATCCCCGCCGGCGCGAACACCGGGGAGCTGTTTCTT. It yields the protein CASIPAGANTGELFL.

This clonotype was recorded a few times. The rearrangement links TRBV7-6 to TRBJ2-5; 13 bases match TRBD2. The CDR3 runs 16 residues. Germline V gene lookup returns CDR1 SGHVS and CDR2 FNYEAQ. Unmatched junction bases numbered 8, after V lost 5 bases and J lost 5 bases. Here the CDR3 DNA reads TGTGCCAGCAGCCGGACTAGCGGGGGAGGTGGGGAGACCCAGTACTTC. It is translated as CASSRTSGGGGETQYF.